A single sample is the source of the 8 T cell receptor beta chains below, sequenced in a study of blood T cells in healthy people across ages. Next came a second PCR, run for about 7 to 11 cycles, which used a sample-barcoded 5' primer along with a J-beta primer mix. TCRdb passed the 5' RACE reads through MiXCR, listing each CDR3 protein once. The top ten hold 6.5% to 8.5% of the sample, which has about 1.4 million distinct CDR3 sequences, approximately 59% seen once. Sample: blood. These receptors were taken from a young man in good health.

This chain joins TRBV4-3 and TRBJ1-2; D may be TRBD1 (5 bases). Germline-derived CDR1 and CDR2 are LGHNA and YSLEER. The CDR3 contains 14 residues. V lost 4 bases and J lost 8, with 17 bases in between. The CDR3 here is CASSPRTRASGYTF. The DNA for the CDR3 is TGCGCCAGCAGCCCGAGAACCAGGGCGTCCGGCTACACCTTC.

With regard to this clonotype: Sequence at one end of the junction differs from germline and may be a read error. V gene TRBV27 combines with J gene TRBJ1-2, with unresolved D. Germline CDR1 and CDR2: MNHEY and SMNVEV (reference sequence). The CDR3 is 14 amino acids. Here the CDR3 DNA reads TGTGCCAGCAGTGTATCAGGCAGGTCTGATGGCTACACCTTC. Amino acid sequence: CASSVSGRSDGYTF.

This chain uses TRBV28 with TRBJ2-3; TRBD1 agrees at 10 bases. The junction had 7 bases not matched to a gene; V was cut back by 4 bases and J by 9 bases. The CDR3 consists of 14 residues. Per the germline V gene, CDR1 is MDHEN and CDR2 is SYDVKM. The CDR3 region is CASSSLDRGRTQYF. In DNA form, the CDR3 reads TGTGCCAGCAGTTCTCTGGACAGGGGGAGAACGCAGTATTTT.

This clonotype was counted a single time. The V call is TRBV20-1, the J call TRBJ1-3, with D unclear. Trimming pared 4 bases from V and 0 bases from J, leaving 10 bases between. Germline CDR1 and CDR2: DFQATT and SNEGSKA (reference sequence). The CDR3 totals 14 residues. The CDR3 DNA sequence: TGCAGTGCTATGGGCAGTAACTCTGGAAACACCATATATTTT. Translation: CSAMGSNSGNTIYF.

The chain carries TRBV24-1 and TRBJ2-1; D is ambiguous. V lost 2 bases to trimming and J lost 6 bases, with 4 bases between them. The CDR3 contains 12 residues. CDR1 is KGHDR, CDR2 SFDVKD, per germline. Here the CDR3 reads CATSDWFNEQFF. CDR3 coding DNA: TGTGCCACCAGTGATTGGTTCAATGAGCAGTTCTTC.

This clonotype occurred a few times. This chain uses TRBV12-3 or TRBV12-4 with TRBJ2-6, with unresolved D. Trimming took 4 bases from V and 3 from J, leaving 10 bases between them. CDR3 size: 15 residues. In DNA, the CDR3 is TGTGCCAGCAGTTGGATCCGAGATGGGGCCAACGTCCTGACTTTC. It specifies CASSWIRDGANVLTF.

This clonotype came up a few times. The chain joins TRBV12-3 or TRBV12-4 to TRBJ1-5; D ambiguous. The CDR3 is 13 residues long. V was trimmed by 0 bases and J by 4 bases, leaving 4 bases between them. CDR3 residues: CASSLAENQPQHF. CDR3 coding DNA: TGTGCCAGCAGTTTAGCAGAGAATCAGCCCCAGCATTTT.

The chain couples TRBV29-1 to TRBJ1-4; TRBD1 aligns across 8 bases. Germline assignment: CDR1 SQVTM and CDR2 ANQGSEA. CDR3 length: 13 amino acids. J gave up 7 bases and V 6 bases, and 7 bases lay outside the gene matches. CDR3 sequence: CSVAGQVTEKLFF. DNA of the CDR3: TGCAGCGTGGCGGGACAGGTCACTGAAAAACTGTTTTTT.